The rows below give T cell receptor beta chains drawn from one sample of a study of shared clonotypes between healthy human individuals. The method was immunoSEQ multiplex PCR; TCRdb's version includes in-frame clones alone and lacks a portion of them. Among roughly 2,000,000 clones listed, about 95% were seen once. Sequencing was performed on naive CD8+ T cells sorted from blood. The receptor set was obtained from a man between 18 and 29 years old in good health. CDR3s include the opening cysteine and the closing phenylalanine or tryptophan. D genes are given only for firm matches. The listing skips clone size in some rows; elsewhere it reads once, few, many or a size class.

V	D	J	size	DNA	CDR3
TRBV27	-	TRBJ2-7	-	TGTGCCAGCAGTCTCCGGGGTGTGTACGAGCAGTACTTC	CASSLRGVYEQYF
TRBV6-1	TRBD1	TRBJ2-7	-	TGTGCCAGCAAGTCAGGGGGCAATTATGAGCAGTACTTC	CASKSGGNYEQYF
TRBV19	TRBD1	TRBJ2-7	-	TGTGCCAGTAGTCCCGGGACAGGGGGGTACGAGCAGTACTTC	CASSPGTGGYEQYF
TRBV7-9	TRBD1	TRBJ2-5	-	TGTGCCAGCAGCTTAGGGACAGGAAACCAAGAGACCCAGTACTTC	CASSLGTGNQETQYF
TRBV10-2	-	TRBJ2-7	-	TGCGCCAGCAGTGAGTCAACCCACTACGAGCAGTACTTC	CASSESTHYEQYF
TRBV7-9	TRBD1	TRBJ2-3	-	TGTGCCAGCACCGATGAACAGGGGGAGAGCACAGATACGCAGTATTTT	CASTDEQGESTDTQYF
TRBV2	-	TRBJ2-3	-	TGTGCCAGCAGTGAAGCGCTTGAGGGAGTGGCAGATACGCAGTATTTT	CASSEALEGVADTQYF
TRBV13	-	TRBJ1-6	few	TGTGCCAGCAGGGCGGGATTCTCCCCTTCACCCCTCCACTTT	CASRAGFSPSPLHF
TRBV7-9	-	TRBJ2-7	-	TGTGCCAGCAGCTGGGACGGGGAAAGTTACGAGCAGTACTTC	CASSWDGESYEQYF
TRBV5-6	-	TRBJ2-5	-	TGTGCCAGCAGCTTGGCCTGGGATCGGGAGACCCAGTACTTC	CASSLAWDRETQYF
TRBV7-6	TRBD2	TRBJ2-1	-	TGTGCCAGCAGCCAGACTAGCGGGGGGGCCTATGAGCAGTTCTTC	CASSQTSGGAYEQFF
TRBV27	TRBD2	TRBJ2-3	-	TGTGCCAGCAGAGGACTAGCGGGAGTTAGGACAGATACGCAGTATTTT	CASRGLAGVRTDTQYF
TRBV6-1	-	TRBJ1-2	-	TGTGCCAGCAGTGAAGGGGCAGGGAATGACTATGGCTACACCTTC	CASSEGAGNDYGYTF
TRBV7-6	-	TRBJ1-3	-	TGTGCCAGCAGCTTAGCCGGCGACTTAACGGGGTCTGGAAACACCATATATTTT	CASSLAGDLTGSGNTIYF
TRBV4-1	-	TRBJ2-2	few	TGCGCCAGCAGCCCGCTAGTGTCGCGGGAGCTGTTTTTT	CASSPLVSRELFF
TRBV11-2	-	TRBJ2-7	-	TGTGCCAGCAGCTTAGAACTCGGCGCAGGGGAAGGGTACGAGCAGTACTTC	CASSLELGAGEGYEQYF
TRBV11-2	TRBD1	TRBJ1-2	once	TGTGCCAGCAGCCGACAGGGGGCAGGCGGCTACACCTTC	CASSRQGAGGYTF